The T cell receptor (beta chain) described here comes from a study of control samples from healthy donors and cancer patients. CDR3 length equals 15 residues. Germline CDR1 reads KGHSH; CDR2 reads LQKENI. The V gene lost 0 bases and the J gene lost 4 bases, with 11 bases spanning the gap. The repertoire was sequenced with immunoSEQ multiplex PCR; TCRdb's copy has only in-frame clones and lacks some. This table holds about 51,000 clones, approximately 89% found once. The specimen sequenced was PBMCs. V and J are TRBV18 and TRBJ2-3; perhaps TRBD1 as D (6 bases). The TCR sequence derives from a man aged 40-55 years with colorectal cancer. CDR3 sequence: CASSPPRQGSDTQYF. The CDR3 nucleotides are TGTGCCAGCTCACCACCGCGGCAGGGGTCAGATACGCAGTATTTT.